The entry below gives a single T cell receptor beta chain sequence along with its context. No antigen is known for it. This entry is derived from a study of T cell responses to AZD1222 COVID-19 vaccine. Study background: Second-dose schedules of about 4 or about 12 weeks were combined.

This CDR3 spans 13 amino acids. Germline lookup yields CDR1 SNHLY and CDR2 FYNNEI. V was shortened by 6 bases and J by 6 bases, with 14 bases between the two germline ends. Assay: immunoSEQ multiplex PCR; the TCRdb copy retains only in-frame clones and omits some. The table lists about 110,000 clones, roughly 86% of them singletons. The study's findings and limits: Clonal diversity was possibly underestimated, and the donors were mostly white British, with more females. Two doses of AZD1222 preceded a rise in Spike-specific TCR breadth and depth. Mapped onto spike, vaccine-associated CD4 TCRs spanned it and were dominant at 160-218 and 743-854.

This specimen consisted of peripheral blood, obtained on day 0 of AZD1222 vaccination. This TCR was recovered from an adult in good health. V usage is TRBV2 and J usage is TRBJ1-2, with D tentatively TRBD1 (5 bases). The CDR3 here is CASSPLRQNGYTF. CDR3 DNA sequence: TGTGCCAGCAGCCCTCTCCGACAGAATGGCTACACCTTC.